There are a few counts of the clone carrying this TCR beta chain. The target antigen is unknown. This specimen comes from a study of cytomegalovirus exposure and HLA in healthy donors. For the study at large: Unique TCRs numbering around 80 million, obtained from HLA-typed donors, made up an early data release. Broader study findings: In terms of immune exposure information, only CMV serostatus was available.

Primers for the PCR totalled 60 Vbeta and 13 Jbeta. Assay used: immunoSEQ multiplex PCR; TCRdb lists only in-frame clones, some missing. The sample includes 75,000 to 100,000 clones, about two thirds seen only once; the top ten take about 8%. The germline V gene has CDR1 SNHLY and CDR2 FYNNEI. This CDR3 comprises 14 residues. V trimming: 6 bases; J trimming: 5 bases; junction bases outside the gene matches: 6. The receptor's source is a man aged 55 to 70 in good health and CMV-seronegative. The sequencing sample was made of PBMCs. V and J are TRBV2 and TRBJ1-4; 7 nucleotides align to TRBD1. CDR3 region: CASRPGQRNEKLFF. In nucleotides, the CDR3 is TGTGCCAGCAGACCGGGACAGCGAAATGAAAAACTGTTTTTT.